This T cell receptor beta chain derives from a study of blood T cells in healthy people across ages. Overall study results and limits: Estimates of diversity drawn from one million T cells were considered underestimates.

A second roughly 7 to 12 cycle PCR used barcoded and J-beta primers. TCRdb reanalysed the 5' RACE reads using MiXCR and keeps one entry per CDR3 protein. Of 760,000 or so distinct CDR3 sequences listed, 25% were seen once; the top ten hold 9.4%. Deletions cut 2 bases from V and 2 bases from J, with 21 bases between. CDR3 length: 18 residues. CDR1 SGHAT and CDR2 FQNNGV come from the germline V gene. This clonotype has more than one count but fewer than ten. Its antigen is still unknown. All donors came from Russia, were Caucasian and healthy, and spanned ages roughly 6 to 95. These data also featured in a second study, about T cells of mothers and their children.

The genes are TRBV11-2 and TRBJ2-5; possible D gene TRBD2, 6 bases. Material for sequencing was blood. The TCR was taken from a boy between 10 and 17 years old in good health. The CDR3: CASSLSPPLGGWQETQYF. CDR3 sequence (DNA): TGTGCCAGCAGCTTATCGCCCCCTCTAGGAGGGTGGCAAGAGACCCAGTACTTC.